Listed below are T cell receptor beta chains from one sample, sequenced in a study of shared clonotypes between healthy human individuals. Method: immunoSEQ multiplex PCR; TCRdb's copy keeps in-frame clones and lacks some. Of roughly 1,000,000 clones in the sample, about 84% are singletons; the top ten hold about 0.52%. Sample: memory CD4+ T cells from PBMCs. These receptors originate from a man between 18 and 35 years old in good health. Some clones in this sample may be carry-over from other donors' samples. The CDR3 runs from the conserved cysteine through the conserved F or W. The order of the fields is V gene, D gene, clone size, J gene, CDR3 protein, CDR3 DNA. D genes are given only for firm matches. Size tells how often a clone was seen (once, few, many) or the class of an expanded clone, and some rows leave it out.

V gene: TRBV7-2
D gene: -
clone size: -
J gene: TRBJ1-2
CDR3 protein: CASSVGLGLYGYTF
CDR3 DNA: TGTGCCAGCAGCGTGGGACTGGGCCTATATGGCTACACCTTC

V gene: TRBV19
D gene: -
clone size: -
J gene: TRBJ1-1
CDR3 protein: CASSQDGGNTEAFF
CDR3 DNA: TGTGCCAGTAGTCAGGACGGAGGGAACACTGAAGCTTTCTTT

V gene: TRBV6-6
D gene: TRBD2
clone size: -
J gene: TRBJ2-5
CDR3 protein: CASSYSVTSGSGTQYF
CDR3 DNA: TGTGCCAGCAGTTACTCGGTTACTAGCGGGAGTGGGACCCAGTACTTC

V gene: TRBV11-2
D gene: -
clone size: -
J gene: TRBJ2-1
CDR3 protein: CASSYFATRDEQFF
CDR3 DNA: TGTGCCAGCAGCTATTTTGCCACGCGGGATGAGCAGTTCTTC

V gene: TRBV11-2
D gene: -
clone size: -
J gene: TRBJ2-3
CDR3 protein: CASSYARGTDTQYF
CDR3 DNA: TGTGCCAGCAGCTACGCCCGGGGGACAGATACGCAGTATTTT

V gene: TRBV5-1
D gene: TRBD1
clone size: -
J gene: TRBJ1-4
CDR3 protein: CASSQGTGHEKLFF
CDR3 DNA: TGCGCCAGCAGCCAGGGGACAGGGCACGAAAAACTGTTTTTT

V gene: TRBV5-1
D gene: TRBD1
clone size: -
J gene: TRBJ2-1
CDR3 protein: CASSIRDSSYNEQFF
CDR3 DNA: TGCGCCAGCAGCATCCGGGACAGCTCCTACAATGAGCAGTTCTTC

V gene: TRBV18
D gene: TRBD1
clone size: -
J gene: TRBJ1-1
CDR3 protein: CASSLGGQLNTEAFF
CDR3 DNA: TGTGCCAGCTCACTGGGGGGACAGTTGAACACTGAAGCTTTCTTT

V gene: TRBV9
D gene: TRBD2
clone size: -
J gene: TRBJ2-2
CDR3 protein: CASSQGLGRANTGELFF
CDR3 DNA: TGTGCCAGCAGCCAAGGGTTAGGGAGGGCTAACACCGGGGAGCTGTTTTTT

V gene: TRBV30
D gene: TRBD1
clone size: -
J gene: TRBJ2-5
CDR3 protein: CAWRPGGETQYF
CDR3 DNA: TGTGCCTGGAGGCCAGGGGGCGAGACCCAGTACTTC

V gene: TRBV5-4
D gene: -
clone size: -
J gene: TRBJ1-2
CDR3 protein: CASSLDYYGYTF
CDR3 DNA: TGTGCCAGCAGCTTGGACTACTATGGCTACACCTTC

V gene: TRBV28
D gene: TRBD1
clone size: few
J gene: TRBJ1-2
CDR3 protein: CASRGTGRNYGYTF
CDR3 DNA: TGTGCCAGCAGGGGGACAGGACGTAACTATGGCTACACCTTC

V gene: TRBV19
D gene: -
clone size: -
J gene: TRBJ2-2
CDR3 protein: CASSTWGELFF
CDR3 DNA: TGTGCCAGTAGTACATGGGGGGAGCTGTTTTTT

V gene: TRBV12-5
D gene: TRBD2
clone size: -
J gene: TRBJ2-5
CDR3 protein: CASKLAGGPQETQYF
CDR3 DNA: TGTGCTAGTAAGCTAGCGGGGGGCCCCCAAGAGACCCAGTACTTC

V gene: TRBV5-1
D gene: TRBD1
clone size: -
J gene: TRBJ2-1
CDR3 protein: CASSLGQGEVEQFF
CDR3 DNA: TGCGCCAGCAGCTTGGGACAGGGGGAAGTTGAGCAGTTCTTC

V gene: TRBV29-1
D gene: -
clone size: few
J gene: TRBJ1-5
CDR3 protein: CSARDTNQPQHF
CDR3 DNA: TGCAGCGCCCGGGACACTAATCAGCCCCAGCATTTT